These 26 T cell receptor beta chains came from one sample sequenced in a study of OX40 agonist ivuxolimab in advanced cancers. Generated by immunoSEQ multiplex PCR, the TCRdb table keeps only in-frame clones and is missing some. This repertoire shows roughly 66,000 clones, approximately 78% found once; its top ten account for roughly 6.8%. Specimen: CD4+ or CD8+ T cells sorted from blood, collected in a trial of the OX40 agonist ivuxolimab. The receptors shown here come from an adult with an advanced solid tumor such as melanoma, head and neck, liver or kidney cancer.

The chain uses TRBV6-1 and TRBJ2-7; D perhaps matches TRBD2 (6 bases). V lost 2 bases and J lost 3, with 17 bases in between. Germline values: CDR1 MNHNS, CDR2 SASEGT. The CDR3 length is 16 residues. The CDR3 loop reads CASSEPGVPGGYEQYF. The CDR3 DNA reads as TGTGCCAGCAGTGAACCGGGAGTGCCCGGCGGCTACGAGCAGTACTTC.

This clone was seen a handful of times. This chain joins TRBV18 and TRBJ2-2; unclear D gene. Trimming cost V 3 bases and J 1 base, with 6 bases left between them. Germline V lookup: CDR1 KGHSH, CDR2 LQKENI. The CDR3 is 14 residues long. The CDR3 loop is CASSPTRNTGELFF. DNA for the CDR3: TGTGCCAGCTCACCCACACGGAACACCGGGGAGCTGTTTTTT.

The chain recombines TRBV6-6 with TRBJ1-1; weak D call: TRBD1 (6 bases). The CDR3 runs 15 residues. Deletions cut 2 bases from V and 5 bases from J, with 15 bases between. Germline V gene sequence: CDR1 MNHNY, CDR2 SVGAGI (reference sequence). CDR3 residues: CASSYVGGRWTEAFF. The CDR3 DNA reads as TGTGCCAGCAGTTACGTTGGGGGGCGATGGACTGAAGCTTTCTTT.

The rearrangement links TRBV5-4 to TRBJ2-1; no clear D. The CDR3 runs to 13 residues. CDR1 SGHNT and CDR2 YYREEE come from the germline V gene (reference sequence). V was cut by 4 bases and J by 4 bases, with 9 bases left in between. CDR3 amino acids: CASSPLPYNEQFF. For the CDR3, the DNA is TGTGCCAGCAGCCCTCTCCCATACAATGAGCAGTTCTTC.

The chain uses TRBV6-1 and TRBJ1-1; D is unresolved. Trimming left V 4 bases short and J 0 bases short, with 9 bases between. In germline, CDR1 is MNHNS, CDR2 SASEGT. The CDR3 sequence is 14 residues long. This chain's CDR3 is CASSGGRLNTEAFF. CDR3 sequence (DNA): TGTGCCAGCAGTGGAGGCAGACTGAACACTGAAGCTTTCTTT.

This chain uses TRBV6-5 with TRBJ1-1; D might be TRBD1 (5 bases). V lost 4 bases, J lost 1 base, and 13 bases lay in between. Germline V gene sequence: CDR1 MNHEY, CDR2 SVGAGI. This CDR3 has 15 residues. As DNA, the CDR3 is TGTGCCAGCAGTTCCTACTTGGGACCGAACACTGAAGCTTTCTTT. Encoded protein: CASSSYLGPNTEAFF.

V is TRBV5-1 and J is TRBJ2-7; D gene unclear. The germline gives CDR1 SGHRS, CDR2 YFSETQ. CDR3 size: 14 residues. V dropped 8 bases and J dropped 0 bases, with 15 bases sitting between them. CDR3 DNA sequence: TGCGCCAGTTCCCAGGAACCCTTCTCCTACGAGCAGTACTTC. Protein product: CASSQEPFSYEQYF. The variable domain in full, with the rest retrieved from reference TRBV5-1 and TRBJ2-7, is KAGVTQTPRYLIKTRGQQVTLSCSPISGHRSVSWYQQTPGQGLQFLFEYFSETQRNKGNFPGRFSGRQFSNSRSEMNVSTLELGDSALYLCASSQEPFSYEQYFGPGTRLTVT.

The chain combines TRBV21-1 with TRBJ2-3; TRBD2 is the table's D call, not checked against the DNA. TRBV21-1 is a pseudogene segment. The CDR3 contains 17 residues. The CDR3 is CASSTPTRESRTDTQYF. The CDR3 nucleotides are TGTGCCAGCAGCACACCGACCCGGGAGAGCCGCACAGATACGCAGTATTTT.

This chain uses TRBV2 with TRBJ2-2, with D unresolved. Germline CDR1 SNHLY, CDR2 FYNNEI. V was pared by 2 bases and J by 6 bases, with 7 bases between. CDR3 size: 13 residues. This chain's CDR3 is CASSESSPGELFF. The CDR3 DNA reads TGTGCCAGCAGTGAATCAAGCCCCGGGGAGCTGTTTTTT.

This chain joins TRBV27 and TRBJ1-4, with unresolved D. The V and J ends lost 8 bases and 0 bases respectively, with 16 bases between them. CDR3 size: 16 residues. Germline V CDR1 and CDR2: MNHEY, SMNVEV (reference sequence). The CDR3 loop reads CASAPGSDPTNEKLFF. The CDR3 DNA reads as TGTGCCAGCGCCCCCGGTTCCGATCCAACTAATGAAAAACTGTTTTTT.

The rearrangement uses TRBV5-1 and TRBJ2-7, with unresolved D. The V end lost 4 bases, the J end lost 6 bases, and 17 bases lay between the germline ends. The CDR3 is 14 amino acids. CDR1 and CDR2 (germline): SGHRS, YFSETQ. The CDR3 nucleotides read TGCGCCAGCAGCCTCCTTTTAGGGATGGGCGAGCAGTACGTC. Translation: CASSLLLGMGEQYV.

The rearrangement joins TRBV27 to TRBJ2-1; 8 nucleotides align to TRBD1. This CDR3 region has 16 residues. Trimming cost V 8 bases and J 8 bases; bases outside gene matches: 17. Germline V lookup: CDR1 MNHEY, CDR2 SMNVEV (reference sequence). The CDR3 DNA is TGTGCCAGCCTCCCCCTTGGAGACAGGGGAGAGGATGAGCAGTTCTTC. As protein: CASLPLGDRGEDEQFF.

This clone was counted a few times. The chain recombines TRBV7-9 with TRBJ1-1; 7 bases map to TRBD1. Germline V CDR1 and CDR2: SEHNR, FQNEAQ (reference sequence). This CDR3 has 14 amino acids. The V gene end was trimmed by 2 bases and the J gene end by 2 bases; junction bases not matched to a gene: 2. CDR3 residues: CASSLQGGNTEAFF. The CDR3 DNA reads as TGTGCCAGCAGCTTACAGGGGGGTAACACTGAAGCTTTCTTT.

This clone has a handful of counts. This rearrangement joins TRBV19 to TRBJ1-1; possible D gene TRBD1, 5 bases. Trimming stripped 3 bases from V and 4 bases from J, with 12 bases between. Germline values: CDR1 LNHDA, CDR2 SQIVND (reference sequence). The CDR3 consists of 14 residues. The CDR3 protein is CASSIRSGSTEAFF. The CDR3 DNA reads TGTGCCAGTAGTATCAGGTCAGGGAGCACTGAAGCTTTCTTT.

The chain employs TRBV7-6 and TRBJ2-5; TRBD2 might be the D (6 bases). The CDR3 sequence is 13 residues long. V lost 4 bases, J lost 3 bases, and 9 bases lay in between. CDR1 is SGHVS and CDR2 is FNYEAQ in the germline V gene. In nucleotides, the CDR3 is TGTGCCAGCAGCTACAAGCGGGAAGAGACCCAGTACTTC. The encoded protein is CASSYKREETQYF.

This chain uses TRBV6-6 with TRBJ2-7; D is possibly TRBD1 or TRBD2 (5 bases each). There are 13 residues in the CDR3. Germline CDR1 is MNHNY and CDR2 is SVGAGI (reference sequence). Trimming pared 0 bases from V and 6 bases from J, leaving 9 bases between. The CDR3 region is CASSYSRGSEQYV. DNA for the CDR3: TGTGCCAGCAGTTACTCGAGGGGAAGCGAGCAGTACGTC.

This sequence joins TRBV7-6 and TRBJ1-4; 7 bases align to TRBD1. Trimming cost V 1 base and J 8 bases; bases outside gene matches: 10. Germline lookup yields CDR1 SGHVS and CDR2 FNYEAQ. This CDR3 has 16 amino acids. This chain's CDR3 is CASSLGPQGTFEKLFF. In DNA form, the CDR3 reads TGTGCCAGCAGCTTAGGACCACAGGGGACTTTCGAAAAACTGTTTTTT.

V gene TRBV30 combines with J gene TRBJ1-5, with D perhaps matching TRBD1 (5 bases). Trimming stripped 3 bases from V and 1 base from J, with 13 bases between. CDR1 is GTSNPN and CDR2 is SVGIG in the germline V gene (reference sequence). The CDR3 covers 15 residues. The CDR3 protein is CAWRSGQTSNQPQHF. Written as DNA, the CDR3 is TGTGCCTGGAGATCAGGGCAGACGAGCAATCAGCCCCAGCATTTT.

This clone turned up a few times. The chain carries TRBV30 and TRBJ1-2; D perhaps matches TRBD1 (5 bases). The CDR3 covers 14 residues. V lost 2 bases to trimming and J lost 12 bases, with 22 bases between them. Looked up from germline, CDR1 is GTSNPN and CDR2 is SVGIG (reference sequence). The CDR3 loop is CAWSPIAGTLDDTF. In DNA form, the CDR3 reads TGTGCCTGGAGTCCTATCGCAGGGACCCTCGATGACACCTTC. The full variable domain, its missing parts supplied by reference TRBV30 and TRBJ1-2, is SQTIHQWPATLVQPVGSPLSLECTVEGTSNPNLYWYRQAAGRGLQLLFYSVGIGQISSEVPQNLSASRPQDRQFILSSKKLLLSDSGFYLCAWSPIAGTLDDTFGSGTRLTVV.

The chain is built from TRBV2 and TRBJ2-7; 7 bases match TRBD1. V lost 6 bases, J lost 2 bases, and 10 bases stayed unmatched. Looked up from germline, CDR1 is SNHLY and CDR2 is FYNNEI. There are 15 residues in the CDR3. The CDR3 coding sequence is TGTGCCAGCAGAGGACGGACAGGCCTAACCTACGAGCAGTACTTC. Translation gives CASRGRTGLTYEQYF.

The CDR3 here is CASSVADRPGLGLYEQYF. The CDR3 bases are TGTGCCAGCAGCGTAGCGGACAGGCCGGGACTAGGGCTCTACGAGCAGTACTTC. This sequence joins TRBV9 and TRBJ2-7; a weak D match, TRBD2 (8 bases). V was clipped by 0 bases and J by 3 bases, with 22 bases between them. There are 18 residues in the CDR3. Germline V gives CDR1 SGDLS, CDR2 YYNGEE.

This chain's CDR3 is CASSPKSSYEQYV. The CDR3 bases are TGTGCCAGCTCACCAAAGAGCTCCTACGAGCAGTACGTC. The chain carries TRBV18 and TRBJ2-7; D ambiguous. The CDR3 has 13 amino acids. Trimming stripped 2 bases from V and 0 bases from J, with 5 bases between. Germline V gene sequence: CDR1 KGHSH, CDR2 LQKENI.

J is TRBJ2-1 and V is TRBV28; the D gene is possibly TRBD2 (6 bases). With 5 bases removed from V and 5 bases from J, the gap between germline ends came to 13 bases. The V gene's germline CDR1 is MDHEN and CDR2 SYDVKM. CDR3 length: 14 amino acids. The CDR3 nucleotides read TGTGCCAGCAGTCCCGAACGACTAGACAATGAGCAGTTCTTC. This sequence encodes CASSPERLDNEQFF.

The rearrangement joins TRBV5-4 to TRBJ2-3; D is perhaps TRBD2 (5 bases). This CDR3 spans 16 amino acids. Trimming took 0 bases from V and 0 from J, leaving 11 bases between them. Per the germline V gene, CDR1 is SGHNT and CDR2 is YYREEE (reference sequence). DNA of the CDR3: TGTGCCAGCAGCTTGGTTCGGGGATCTAGCACAGATACGCAGTATTTT. This encodes CASSLVRGSSTDTQYF.

V and J are TRBV10-3 and TRBJ1-1, with D unclear. Between the trimmed V and J ends, which lost 0 bases and 11 bases, there was a span of 10 bases. The CDR3 totals 12 residues. Germline lookup yields CDR1 ENHRY and CDR2 SYGVKD. This CDR3 reads CAISESRSRAFF. The CDR3, as DNA: TGTGCCATCAGTGAGTCGAGGAGCCGGGCTTTCTTT.

The chain carries TRBV5-1 and TRBJ1-5, with D possibly matching TRBD1 (6 bases). CDR1 is SGHRS and CDR2 is YFSETQ in the germline V gene. The V gene lost 4 bases and the J gene lost 0 bases, with 11 bases spanning the gap. CDR3 length: 15 amino acids. CDR3 sequence: CASSPTGNSNQPQHF. CDR3 in DNA: TGCGCCAGCAGCCCCACAGGGAATAGCAATCAGCCCCAGCATTTT.